What follows describes a single T cell receptor (beta chain). Other DNA sequences within the sample encode an identical CDR3. The data were taken from a study of shared clonotypes between healthy human individuals. The overall study: Every donor yielded three CD4 naive, three CD4 memory, two CD8 naive and one CD8 memory plate.

CDR1 SEHNR and CDR2 FQNEAQ come from the germline V gene (reference sequence). Trimming removed 1 base from V and 1 base from J, with 8 bases in between. The CDR3 runs 15 residues. Using immunoSEQ multiplex PCR, the repertoire was profiled, and TCRdb retains in-frame clones only, with some absent. Here the sample spans more than 1,200,000 clones, roughly 98.5% being singletons. The sequence came from a man between 25 and 39 years old in good health. The chain employs TRBV7-9 and TRBJ1-3; maybe TRBD1 (5 bases). The sequenced sample was naive CD4+ T cells sorted from blood. Subset here: CD45RA+ positively selected. The CDR3 DNA is TGTGCCAGCAGCTTAGACGGGGGTTCTGGAAACACCATATATTTT. Translated: CASSLDGGSGNTIYF. Complete variable domain (other parts from reference TRBV7-9 and TRBJ1-3): DTGVSQNPRHKITKRGQNVTFRCDPISEHNRLYWYRQTLGQGPEFLTYFQNEAQLEKSRLLSDRFSAERPKGSFSTLEIQRTEQGDSAMYLCASSLDGGSGNTIYFGEGSWLTVV.